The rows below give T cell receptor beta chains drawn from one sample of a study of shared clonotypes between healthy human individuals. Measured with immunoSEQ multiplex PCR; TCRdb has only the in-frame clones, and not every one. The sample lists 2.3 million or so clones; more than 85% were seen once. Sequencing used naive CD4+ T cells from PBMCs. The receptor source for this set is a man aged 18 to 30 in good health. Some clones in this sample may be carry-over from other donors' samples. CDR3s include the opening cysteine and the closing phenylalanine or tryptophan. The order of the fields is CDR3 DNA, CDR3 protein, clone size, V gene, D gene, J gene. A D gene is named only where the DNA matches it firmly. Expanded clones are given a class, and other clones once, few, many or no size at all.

CDR3 DNA: TGTGCCAGCAGCTCCGGGACAGGGGACGCCGGGGAGCTGTTTTTT
CDR3 protein: CASSSGTGDAGELFF
clone size: -
V gene: TRBV7-7
D gene: TRBD1
J gene: TRBJ2-2

CDR3 DNA: TGTGCCAGCTCACCAGCAGGGTCGAAGGAGACCCAGTACTTC
CDR3 protein: CASSPAGSKETQYF
clone size: once
V gene: TRBV18
D gene: -
J gene: TRBJ2-5

CDR3 DNA: TGTGCCAGCAGCTTGGGGACAGCGACAGATACGCAGTATTTT
CDR3 protein: CASSLGTATDTQYF
clone size: -
V gene: TRBV5-5
D gene: -
J gene: TRBJ2-3

CDR3 DNA: TGTGCCAGCAGCTTAGTATATAGCGGGTGGCAAAGCACAGATACGCAGTATTTT
CDR3 protein: CASSLVYSGWQSTDTQYF
clone size: -
V gene: TRBV11-2
D gene: TRBD2
J gene: TRBJ2-3

CDR3 DNA: TGTGCCAGCAGTCCACCGACAGGGAACACCGGGGAGCTGTTTTTT
CDR3 protein: CASSPPTGNTGELFF
clone size: few
V gene: TRBV28
D gene: -
J gene: TRBJ2-2

CDR3 DNA: TGTGCCAGCAGCCAAGATCGGCGGGAATACACGCAGTATTTT
CDR3 protein: CASSQDRREYTQYF
clone size: -
V gene: TRBV4-2
D gene: -
J gene: TRBJ2-3

CDR3 DNA: TGTGCCGGGACGGGAAGTGGGTTAGGCAACTATGGCTACACCTTC
CDR3 protein: CAGTGSGLGNYGYTF
clone size: -
V gene: TRBV28
D gene: -
J gene: TRBJ1-2

CDR3 DNA: TGTGCCAGCAGCTCGGCCGGGCCAGTCTGGAACGAGCAGTACTTC
CDR3 protein: CASSSAGPVWNEQYF
clone size: -
V gene: TRBV7-9
D gene: -
J gene: TRBJ2-7

CDR3 DNA: TGTGCCAGCAGTGAAAGGCTCCTAAAGCAGTTCTTC
CDR3 protein: CASSERLLKQFF
clone size: -
V gene: TRBV6-1
D gene: -
J gene: TRBJ2-1

CDR3 DNA: TGTGCCAGCAGGCTGTTGACTAGCGTGCCCTACGAGCAGTACTTC
CDR3 protein: CASRLLTSVPYEQYF
clone size: -
V gene: TRBV2
D gene: TRBD2
J gene: TRBJ2-7

CDR3 DNA: TGCGCCAGCAGCGGGGCTACCGCCTACAATGAGCAGTTCTTC
CDR3 protein: CASSGATAYNEQFF
clone size: -
V gene: TRBV5-1
D gene: -
J gene: TRBJ2-1

CDR3 DNA: TGTGCCAGCAGCTTAGACGGGACAGGGGGAATCTATGGCTACACCTTC
CDR3 protein: CASSLDGTGGIYGYTF
clone size: once
V gene: TRBV7-2
D gene: TRBD1
J gene: TRBJ1-2

CDR3 DNA: TGCGCCAGCAAAAAACCCTACGAGCAGTACTTC
CDR3 protein: CASKKPYEQYF
clone size: -
V gene: TRBV10-1
D gene: -
J gene: TRBJ2-7

CDR3 DNA: TGCGCCAGCAGCCCTCTACTTCAAGGACTAGCGGGAGGGCAAGATACGCAGTATTTT
CDR3 protein: CASSPLLQGLAGGQDTQYF
clone size: -
V gene: TRBV4-1
D gene: TRBD2
J gene: TRBJ2-3

CDR3 DNA: TGCGCCAGCAGCCAAGATATCCGGCTGCCCCAGCATTTT
CDR3 protein: CASSQDIRLPQHF
clone size: once
V gene: TRBV4-1
D gene: -
J gene: TRBJ1-5

CDR3 DNA: TGCGCCAGCAAGGGTTCAGTAACCTACAATGAGCAGTTCTTC
CDR3 protein: CASKGSVTYNEQFF
clone size: once
V gene: TRBV5-1
D gene: -
J gene: TRBJ2-1

CDR3 DNA: TGTGCCAGCAGCTTAGTGGGGACGGGCTACACCTTC
CDR3 protein: CASSLVGTGYTF
clone size: -
V gene: TRBV7-9
D gene: -
J gene: TRBJ1-2

CDR3 DNA: TGTGCCAGCAGCGGACTAGCGGGAATTGTATACGAGCAGTACTTC
CDR3 protein: CASSGLAGIVYEQYF
clone size: -
V gene: TRBV11-2
D gene: TRBD2
J gene: TRBJ2-7

CDR3 DNA: TGTGCCAGCAGGGGACCGACAGGGGGAAAGACCCAGTACTTC
CDR3 protein: CASRGPTGGKTQYF
clone size: -
V gene: TRBV7-2
D gene: TRBD1
J gene: TRBJ2-5

CDR3 DNA: TGTGCCAGCAGCTTATTGGCCGGGGGCGAGCAGTACTTC
CDR3 protein: CASSLLAGGEQYF
clone size: -
V gene: TRBV11-2
D gene: -
J gene: TRBJ2-7

CDR3 DNA: TGTGCCAGCATCCCGAGTAGCGGAATCACCGGGGAGCTGTTTTTT
CDR3 protein: CASIPSSGITGELFF
clone size: -
V gene: TRBV28
D gene: -
J gene: TRBJ2-2

CDR3 DNA: TGCGCCAGCAGCCAAGAACGGCTTGGGGCTTCTGATACGCAGTATTTT
CDR3 protein: CASSQERLGASDTQYF
clone size: -
V gene: TRBV4-1
D gene: -
J gene: TRBJ2-3

CDR3 DNA: TGTGCCAGTACTCCCGGATGGGGGACTAGCAATCAGCCCCAGCATTTT
CDR3 protein: CASTPGWGTSNQPQHF
clone size: -
V gene: TRBV19
D gene: -
J gene: TRBJ1-5

CDR3 DNA: TGTGCCAGCAGTTCCCCTGGGGGTAACTATGGCTACACCTTC
CDR3 protein: CASSSPGGNYGYTF
clone size: -
V gene: TRBV6-5
D gene: -
J gene: TRBJ1-2

CDR3 DNA: TGCGCCAGCAGCTTGGAAGGGACTAGCGGGAGGTACTCCACAGATACGCAGTATTTT
CDR3 protein: CASSLEGTSGRYSTDTQYF
clone size: -
V gene: TRBV5-1
D gene: TRBD2
J gene: TRBJ2-3

CDR3 DNA: TGCGCCAGCAGCTGGCACACTGGAACCTACGAGCAGTACTTC
CDR3 protein: CASSWHTGTYEQYF
clone size: -
V gene: TRBV5-1
D gene: -
J gene: TRBJ2-7

CDR3 DNA: TGCGCCAGCAGCTTGGTTGTCTCCTACGAGCAGTACTTC
CDR3 protein: CASSLVVSYEQYF
clone size: -
V gene: TRBV5-1
D gene: -
J gene: TRBJ2-7

CDR3 DNA: TGTGCCAGCCGAAGCGAGGCCACAGTCTACAATGAGCAGTTCTTC
CDR3 protein: CASRSEATVYNEQFF
clone size: once
V gene: TRBV2
D gene: -
J gene: TRBJ2-1

CDR3 DNA: TGTGCCATCAGGAATCAGAAATTAGCCTACGAGCAGTACTTC
CDR3 protein: CAIRNQKLAYEQYF
clone size: -
V gene: TRBV10-3
D gene: -
J gene: TRBJ2-7

CDR3 DNA: TGTGCCTGGAGTACAGGGGCGAACACTGAAGCTTTCTTT
CDR3 protein: CAWSTGANTEAFF
clone size: few
V gene: TRBV30
D gene: TRBD1
J gene: TRBJ1-1

CDR3 DNA: TGTGCCACCAGCAGAGATCATGGGGGGTTACATGGCTACACCTTC
CDR3 protein: CATSRDHGGLHGYTF
clone size: -
V gene: TRBV15
D gene: -
J gene: TRBJ1-2

CDR3 DNA: TGTGCCAGCAGCTGGGGGGGCTGGGGCTACACCTTC
CDR3 protein: CASSWGGWGYTF
clone size: -
V gene: TRBV11-2
D gene: -
J gene: TRBJ1-2

CDR3 DNA: TGTGCCAGCAGTTTATACACCGGAAGGGGGCCAGAGACCCAGTACTTC
CDR3 protein: CASSLYTGRGPETQYF
clone size: -
V gene: TRBV28
D gene: TRBD1
J gene: TRBJ2-5

CDR3 DNA: TGCGCCAGCAGGAGAGGGACAGGGGGCTCTGGGGCCAACGTCCTGACTTTC
CDR3 protein: CASRRGTGGSGANVLTF
clone size: -
V gene: TRBV10-2
D gene: TRBD1
J gene: TRBJ2-6

CDR3 DNA: TGTGCCAGCAGTGAAGTTGGGAGTTCCGGCTATGGCTACACCTTC
CDR3 protein: CASSEVGSSGYGYTF
clone size: once
V gene: TRBV6-1
D gene: -
J gene: TRBJ1-2

CDR3 DNA: TGCGCCAGCAGCTTGGTAAGGGGCCAAGAGACCCAGTACTTC
CDR3 protein: CASSLVRGQETQYF
clone size: -
V gene: TRBV5-1
D gene: -
J gene: TRBJ2-5

CDR3 DNA: TGTGCCAGCTCACTCGCCGGGACGGCCAGCTCTGGAAACACCATATATTTT
CDR3 protein: CASSLAGTASSGNTIYF
clone size: once
V gene: TRBV18
D gene: -
J gene: TRBJ1-3

CDR3 DNA: TGTGCCAGTAAGGGGGACGATCAGCCCCAGCATTTT
CDR3 protein: CASKGDDQPQHF
clone size: -
V gene: TRBV28
D gene: -
J gene: TRBJ1-5

CDR3 DNA: TGTGCCAGCAGCTTAGACTCCCCCTGGGGGGATCGCACTGAAGCTTTCTTT
CDR3 protein: CASSLDSPWGDRTEAFF
clone size: -
V gene: TRBV11-2
D gene: -
J gene: TRBJ1-1